The 20 T cell receptor beta chains presented below share a single source sample, sequenced in a study of cytomegalovirus exposure and HLA in healthy donors. The PCR employed 60 Vbeta primers together with 13 Jbeta primers. Method: immunoSEQ multiplex PCR; TCRdb's copy keeps in-frame clones and lacks some. The sample carries tens of thousands of clones, roughly four fifths recorded once. Sequencing input: PBMCs. The receptors derive from a man aged 18 to 35 in good health and CMV-seronegative.

V is TRBV5-4 and J is TRBJ2-7; 15 bases align to TRBD2. V lost 0 bases, J lost 3 bases, and 1 base stayed unmatched. The CDR3 spans 16 residues. Germline V gene data show CDR1 as SGHNT and CDR2 as YYREEE (reference sequence). The DNA of the CDR3 is TGTGCCAGCAGCTTGGGGGGACTAGCGGGGGGCTACGAGCAGTACTTC. Encoded protein: CASSLGGLAGGYEQYF.

The chain employs TRBV10-3 and TRBJ2-7, with a tentative D call TRBD2 (5 bases). V shed 6 bases and J shed 4 bases, with 19 bases lying between them. CDR1 and CDR2 from the germline V gene are ENHRY and SYGVKD. This CDR3 contains 15 residues. The CDR3: CAIRSLADSSYEQYF. The CDR3 DNA follows: TGTGCCATCAGGTCCCTCGCGGACTCGAGTTACGAGCAGTACTTC.

V usage is TRBV4-1 and J usage is TRBJ2-1, with D tentatively TRBD2 (5 bases). CDR1 is MGHRA, CDR2 YSYEKL, per germline. This CDR3 has 12 residues. Trimming left V 0 bases short and J 12 bases short, with 9 bases between. The CDR3, as DNA: TGCGCCAGCAGCCAAGATAGGGCGGGGCAGTTCTTC. This codes for CASSQDRAGQFF.

V gene TRBV4-3 combines with J gene TRBJ2-4; possible D gene TRBD2, 5 bases. Trimming removed 3 bases from V and 1 base from J, with 13 bases in between. Germline-derived CDR1 and CDR2 are LGHNA and YSLEER. This CDR3 region has 16 residues. CDR3 in amino acids: CASSQTGLAAKNIQYF. Here the CDR3 DNA reads TGCGCCAGCAGCCAGACCGGACTGGCCGCCAAAAACATTCAGTACTTC.

The chain joins TRBV7-8 to TRBJ1-4, with D unresolved. Germline assignment: CDR1 SGHVS and CDR2 FQNEAQ. This CDR3 comprises 13 residues. V lost 1 base and J lost 4, with 4 bases in between. The CDR3 loop is CASSLGLNEKLFF. The CDR3 bases are TGTGCCAGCAGCTTAGGGCTTAATGAAAAACTGTTTTTT.

The chain couples TRBV9 to TRBJ1-4, with 7 bases fitting TRBD1. This CDR3 is built from 17 residues. Losses at the gene ends were 3 bases for V and 5 bases for J; bases not matched to a gene: 13. CDR1 is SGDLS, CDR2 YYNGEE, per germline. The chain's CDR3 is CASSARDRVRPNEKLFF. The CDR3 DNA is TGTGCCAGCAGCGCCAGAGACAGGGTAAGGCCGAATGAAAAACTGTTTTTT.

The CDR3 spells CSVEHGTGGTKNIQYF. The CDR3 nucleotides are TGCAGCGTTGAGCACGGGACAGGGGGAACCAAAAACATTCAGTACTTC. V and J are TRBV29-1 and TRBJ2-4; 11 bases are a match to TRBD1. The V segment lost 3 bases and the J segment 2 bases; nucleotides outside the gene matches: 6. The CDR3 is 16 amino acids. The V gene's germline CDR1 is SQVTM and CDR2 ANQGSEA.

The chain links TRBV7-2 to TRBJ2-5; 13 bases align to TRBD2. V trimming: 1 base; J trimming: 0 bases; junction bases outside the gene matches: 2. The CDR3 spans 17 residues. The germline CDR1 and CDR2 sequences are SGHTA and FQGNSA. CDR3 sequence reads: CASSLVTSGGYQETQYF. CDR3 DNA sequence: TGTGCCAGCAGCTTAGTGACTAGCGGGGGGTACCAAGAGACCCAGTACTTC.

The chain is built from TRBV5-5 and TRBJ1-4; D is possibly TRBD1 (5 bases). Germline loops: CDR1 SGHKS, CDR2 YYEKEE (reference sequence). The CDR3 spans 16 residues. Deletions cut 0 bases from V and 0 bases from J, with 9 bases between. The CDR3 reads CASSLEGSSTNEKLFF. In DNA form, the CDR3 reads TGTGCCAGCAGCTTGGAGGGGTCTTCAACTAATGAAAAACTGTTTTTT.

The chain carries TRBV28 and TRBJ2-7; the match to TRBD2 covers 7 bases. The CDR3 covers 16 residues. Germline loops: CDR1 MDHEN, CDR2 SYDVKM. J was trimmed by 3 bases and V by 4 bases; bases with no gene match: 12. The CDR3 reads CASSSAGIRSDYEQYF. The CDR3 DNA reads TGTGCCAGCAGTTCAGCGGGGATCAGGAGCGACTACGAGCAGTACTTC.

The chain links TRBV7-3 to TRBJ1-4; D unresolved. Trimming cost V 5 bases and J 5 bases, with 15 bases left between them. The CDR3 extends over 15 amino acids. The V gene's germline CDR1 is SGHTA and CDR2 FQGTGA. CDR3 coding DNA: TGTGCCAGCAGCCAAAGCGCGGGATCAAATGAAAAACTGTTTTTT. Protein sequence: CASSQSAGSNEKLFF.

The chain carries TRBV29-1 and TRBJ2-7, with D perhaps matching TRBD2 (6 bases). From germline, CDR1 is SQVTM and CDR2 ANQGSEA. Trimming left V 7 bases short and J 0 bases short, with 13 bases between. The CDR3 is 13 residues long. The CDR3 bases are TGCAGCGCAATGCCTAGCGTCTCCTACGAGCAGTACTTC. Its translation is CSAMPSVSYEQYF.

This clone was observed once. This chain joins TRBV29-1 and TRBJ2-7, with 11 positions matching TRBD1. CDR3 length equals 12 residues. V was pared by 7 bases and J by 6 bases, with 5 bases of the junction left unmatched. CDR1 and CDR2 from the germline V gene are SQVTM and ANQGSEA. The CDR3 coding sequence is TGCAGCGGTGGACAGGGGGCAGCCGAGCAGTACTTC. Its protein product is CSGGQGAAEQYF.

The chain joins TRBV5-1 to TRBJ1-1; 8 nucleotides agree with TRBD1. The CDR3 is made up of 13 amino acids. Germline trimming cut 2 bases from V and 3 bases from J; bases unmatched to any gene: 0. Germline V gene sequence: CDR1 SGHRS, CDR2 YFSETQ. CDR3 nucleotides: TGCGCCAGCAGCTTACAGGGGGACACTGAAGCTTTCTTT. It codes for CASSLQGDTEAFF.

DNA of the CDR3: TGCGCCAGCAGCTTGGGGGACAAGAACACTGAAGCTTTCTTT. Amino acids: CASSLGDKNTEAFF. J is TRBJ1-1 and V is TRBV5-1; perhaps TRBD1 as D (6 bases). The germline V and J ends were trimmed by 0 bases and 1 base, with 7 bases remaining between them. Germline V gene sequence: CDR1 SGHRS, CDR2 YFSETQ. The CDR3 is 14 amino acids.

The chain has TRBV7-2 and TRBJ2-7; 8 positions agree with TRBD2. The CDR3 has 13 residues. The J segment lost 10 bases and the V segment lost 4 bases, leaving 9 bases of the junction unmatched. CDR1 and CDR2 from the germline V gene are SGHTA and FQGNSA. CDR3 DNA sequence: TGTGCCAGCAGCTCTAATCGGGGGGGGCGACAGTACTTC. Translation: CASSSNRGGRQYF.

The genes are TRBV27 and TRBJ1-2; D gene ambiguous. The CDR3 runs 14 residues. Germline assignment: CDR1 MNHEY and CDR2 SMNVEV (reference sequence). The V end lost 4 bases, the J end lost 8 bases, and 17 bases lay between the germline ends. DNA of the CDR3: TGTGCCAGCAGTTCCCCCGGGAGGACCCGCGGCTACACCTTC. It codes for CASSSPGRTRGYTF.

The gene calls are TRBV25-1 and TRBJ2-2; TRBD2 matches at 9 bases. CDR1 and CDR2 from the germline V gene are MGHDK and SYGVNS. The CDR3 runs 17 residues. J was trimmed by 3 bases and V by 1 base; bases with no gene match: 6. CDR3 in DNA: TGTGCCAGCAGTGAATGGGGCGGGGGGGCCTACACCGGGGAGCTGTTTTTT. Residues: CASSEWGGGAYTGELFF. Full variable domain (remainder filled in from reference TRBV25-1 and TRBJ2-2): EADIYQTPRYLVIGTGKKITLECSQTMGHDKMYWYQQDPGMELHLIHYSYGVNSTEKGDLSSESTVSRIRTEHFPLTLESARPSHTSQYLCASSEWGGGAYTGELFFGEGSRLTVL.

The chain is built from TRBV6-5 and TRBJ1-5, with no clear D. CDR1 and CDR2 from the germline V gene are MNHEY and SVGAGI. V was trimmed by 5 bases and J by 0 bases, leaving 11 bases between them. The CDR3 has 15 amino acids. As DNA, the CDR3 is TGTGCCAGCAGTCGTGAGAAGAATAGCAATCAGCCCCAGCATTTT. It codes for CASSREKNSNQPQHF.

This clone was seen more than once but under ten times. This chain joins TRBV5-1 and TRBJ2-7; TRBD1 might be the D (5 bases). V lost 0 bases and J 3 bases, leaving 13 bases between the germline ends. The V gene's germline CDR1 is SGHRS and CDR2 YFSETQ. CDR3 size: 15 residues. The CDR3 DNA reads TGCGCCAGCAGCTTGGAGGCAGGGTCTTACTACGAGCAGTACTTC. Translated, it gives CASSLEAGSYYEQYF. Complete variable domain (other parts from reference TRBV5-1 and TRBJ2-7): KAGVTQTPRYLIKTRGQQVTLSCSPISGHRSVSWYQQTPGQGLQFLFEYFSETQRNKGNFPGRFSGRQFSNSRSEMNVSTLELGDSALYLCASSLEAGSYYEQYFGPGTRLTVT.